Sequencing of this TCR beta chain was carried out in a study of CD8 T cells in Susac syndrome. Random hexamers were used to reverse transcribe the RNA input (about 0.45 to 1 ug). The CDR3 of TCR beta was amplified by immunoSEQ multiplex PCR across 54 Vbeta and 13 Jbeta. One entry per CDR3 protein results from TCRdb running MiXCR on the immunoSEQ multiplex PCR reads. The sample contains about 300,000 distinct CDR3 sequences, 85% of which appear only once. Trimming at V came to 5 bases and at J to 4 bases, leaving 7 bases not matched to a gene. This CDR3 comprises 13 residues. Germline V gene data show CDR1 as DFQATT and CDR2 as SNEGSKA (reference sequence). The multiple sclerosis controls were treatment-naive patients, and their relapsing-remitting disease was stable or active.

The chain carries TRBV20-1 and TRBJ1-2; 7 bases agree with TRBD1. The material sequenced was CD8+ T cells from PBMCs. The source of this sequence is a human donor with multiple sclerosis. The CDR3 is CSARDRDLYGYTF. DNA of the CDR3: TGCAGTGCTCGGGACAGAGATCTCTATGGCTACACCTTC.